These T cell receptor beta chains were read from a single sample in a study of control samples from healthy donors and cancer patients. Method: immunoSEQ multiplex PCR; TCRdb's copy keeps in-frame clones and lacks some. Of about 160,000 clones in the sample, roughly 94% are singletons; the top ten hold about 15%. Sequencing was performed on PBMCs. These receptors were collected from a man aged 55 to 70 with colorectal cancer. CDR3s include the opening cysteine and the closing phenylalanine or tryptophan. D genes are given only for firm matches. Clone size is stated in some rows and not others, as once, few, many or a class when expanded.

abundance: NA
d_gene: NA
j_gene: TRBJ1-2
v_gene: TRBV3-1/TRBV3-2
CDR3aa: CASSRGGNYGYTF
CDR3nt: TGTGCCAGCAGCCGTGGAGGGAACTATGGCTACACCTTC

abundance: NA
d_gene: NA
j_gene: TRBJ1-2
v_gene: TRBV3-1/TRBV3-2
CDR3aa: CASSQASYGYTF
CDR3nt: TGTGCCAGCAGCCAGGCCAGCTATGGCTACACCTTC

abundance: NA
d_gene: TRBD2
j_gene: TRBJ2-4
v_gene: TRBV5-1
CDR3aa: CASSSGLAGGDIQYF
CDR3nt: TGCGCCAGCAGCTCCGGACTAGCGGGGGGAGACATTCAGTACTTC

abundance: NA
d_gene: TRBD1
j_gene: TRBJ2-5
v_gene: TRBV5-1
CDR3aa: CASSLGQGGETQYF
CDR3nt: TGCGCCAGCAGCCTGGGACAGGGCGGGGAGACCCAGTACTTC

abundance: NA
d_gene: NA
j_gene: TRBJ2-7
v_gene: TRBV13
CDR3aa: CASSGNYEQYF
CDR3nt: TGTGCCAGCAGCGGCAACTACGAGCAGTACTTC

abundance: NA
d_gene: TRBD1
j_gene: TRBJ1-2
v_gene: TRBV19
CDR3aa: CASSTRDRAGYTF
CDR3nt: TGTGCCAGTAGTACCCGGGACAGGGCTGGCTACACCTTC

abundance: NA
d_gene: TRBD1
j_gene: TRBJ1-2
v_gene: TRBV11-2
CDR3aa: CASSYGQGRYGYTF
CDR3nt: TGTGCCAGCAGCTACGGACAGGGGAGGTATGGCTACACCTTC

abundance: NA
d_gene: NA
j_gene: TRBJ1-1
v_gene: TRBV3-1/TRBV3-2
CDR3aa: CASSKSDGGGNTEAFF
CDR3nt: TGTGCCAGCAGCAAGTCGGATGGAGGGGGGAACACTGAAGCTTTCTTT

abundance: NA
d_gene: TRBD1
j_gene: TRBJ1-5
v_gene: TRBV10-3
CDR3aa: CAITQGAGQPQHF
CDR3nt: TGTGCCATCACTCAGGGGGCGGGGCAGCCCCAGCATTTT

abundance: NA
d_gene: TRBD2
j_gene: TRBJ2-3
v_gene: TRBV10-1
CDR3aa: CASSEAGRGGPDTQYF
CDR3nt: TGCGCCAGCAGTGAGGCGGGGCGGGGGGGCCCAGATACGCAGTATTTT

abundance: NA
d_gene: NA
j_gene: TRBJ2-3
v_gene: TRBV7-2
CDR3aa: CASSLAPRDPAGAYTDTQYF
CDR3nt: TGTGCCAGCAGCTTAGCGCCCAGGGACCCCGCGGGGGCTTACACAGATACGCAGTATTTT

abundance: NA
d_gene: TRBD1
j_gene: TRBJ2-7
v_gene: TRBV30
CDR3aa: CAWRGQPGYEQYF
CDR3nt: TGTGCCTGGAGGGGACAGCCGGGTTACGAGCAGTACTTC

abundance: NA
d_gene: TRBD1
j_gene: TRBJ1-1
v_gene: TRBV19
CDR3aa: CASSGDRENTEAFF
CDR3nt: TGTGCCAGTAGTGGGGACAGAGAGAACACTGAAGCTTTCTTT

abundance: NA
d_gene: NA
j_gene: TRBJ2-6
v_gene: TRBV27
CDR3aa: CASSPLGSGANVLTF
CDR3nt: TGTGCCAGCAGCCCCCTAGGGTCTGGGGCCAACGTCCTGACTTTC

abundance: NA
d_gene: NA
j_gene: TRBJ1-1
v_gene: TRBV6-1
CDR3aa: CASSEGGGTEAFF
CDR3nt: TGTGCCAGCAGTGAAGGGGGGGGCACTGAAGCTTTCTTT

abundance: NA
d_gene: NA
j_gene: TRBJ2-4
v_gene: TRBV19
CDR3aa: CASSTGLPPGLLAKNIQYF
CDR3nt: TGTGCCAGTAGTACCGGACTCCCCCCCGGCCTTTTAGCCAAAAACATTCAGTACTTC

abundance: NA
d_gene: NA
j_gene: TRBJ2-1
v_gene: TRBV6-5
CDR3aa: CASSYSTARNHNEQFF
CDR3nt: TGTGCCAGCAGTTACTCTACGGCACGAAATCACAATGAGCAGTTCTTC

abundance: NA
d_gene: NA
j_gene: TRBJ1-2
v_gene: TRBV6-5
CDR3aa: CASSSGGGDYGYTF
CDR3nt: TGTGCCAGCAGTTCCGGAGGGGGAGACTATGGCTACACCTTC

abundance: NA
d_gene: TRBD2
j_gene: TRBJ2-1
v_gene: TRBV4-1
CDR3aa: CASSQQGLAGYNEQFF
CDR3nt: TGCGCCAGCAGCCAACAGGGACTAGCGGGCTACAATGAGCAGTTCTTC

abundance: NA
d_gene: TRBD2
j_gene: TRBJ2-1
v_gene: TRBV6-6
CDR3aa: CASRPGSGGYNEQFF
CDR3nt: TGTGCCAGCAGACCGGGGAGCGGGGGGTACAATGAGCAGTTCTTC

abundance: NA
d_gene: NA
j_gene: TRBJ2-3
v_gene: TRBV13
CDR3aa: CASSFYLTSTDTQYF
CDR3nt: TGTGCCAGCAGCTTTTACCTGACCAGCACAGATACGCAGTATTTT

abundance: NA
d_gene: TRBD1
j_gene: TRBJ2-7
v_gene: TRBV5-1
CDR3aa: CASSPGTGQHEQYF
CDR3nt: TGCGCCAGCAGCCCCGGGACAGGGCAACACGAGCAGTACTTC

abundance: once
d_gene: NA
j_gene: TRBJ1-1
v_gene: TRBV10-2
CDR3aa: CASRNDGRGNTEAFF
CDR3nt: TGCGCCAGCAGGAATGACGGCAGGGGGAACACTGAAGCTTTCTTT

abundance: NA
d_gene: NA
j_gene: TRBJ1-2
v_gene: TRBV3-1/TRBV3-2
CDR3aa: CASSQEGGSGYTF
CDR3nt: TGTGCCAGCAGCCAAGAGGGGGGAAGTGGCTACACCTTC

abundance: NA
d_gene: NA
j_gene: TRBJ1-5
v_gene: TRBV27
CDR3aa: CASSSLLLSNQPQHF
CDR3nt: TGTGCCAGCAGTAGTTTGCTCCTCAGCAATCAGCCCCAGCATTTT

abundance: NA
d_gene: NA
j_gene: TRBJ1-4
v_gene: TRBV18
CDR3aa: CASSPGEFGSEKLFF
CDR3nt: TGTGCCAGCTCCCCGGGGGAGTTCGGATCGGAAAAACTGTTTTTT

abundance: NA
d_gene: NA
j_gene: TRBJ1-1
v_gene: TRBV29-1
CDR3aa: CSVVGRMNTEAFF
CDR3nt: TGCAGCGTTGTAGGTCGGATGAACACTGAAGCTTTCTTT

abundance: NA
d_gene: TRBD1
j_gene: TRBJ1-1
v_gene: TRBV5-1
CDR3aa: CASSLRGRMGTEAFF
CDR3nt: TGCGCCAGCAGCTTAAGGGGGCGCATGGGAACTGAAGCTTTCTTT

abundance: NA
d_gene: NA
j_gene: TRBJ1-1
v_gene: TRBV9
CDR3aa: CASSVGPSTDTAGSEAFF
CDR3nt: TGTGCCAGCAGCGTAGGCCCCTCCACGGACACGGCGGGGAGTGAAGCTTTCTTT

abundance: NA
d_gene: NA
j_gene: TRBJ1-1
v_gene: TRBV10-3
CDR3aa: CAIKSTGEAFF
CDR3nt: TGTGCCATCAAATCGACGGGGGAAGCTTTCTTT

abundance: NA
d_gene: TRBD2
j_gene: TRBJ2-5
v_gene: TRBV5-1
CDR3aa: CASSWTSGGHTQETQYF
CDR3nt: TGCGCCAGCAGCTGGACTAGCGGGGGGCATACCCAAGAGACCCAGTACTTC

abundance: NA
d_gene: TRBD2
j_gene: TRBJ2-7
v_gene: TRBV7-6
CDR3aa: CASSLSSSGAFSYEQYF
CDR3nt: TGTGCCAGCAGCTTAAGCTCCAGCGGGGCTTTCTCCTACGAGCAGTACTTC

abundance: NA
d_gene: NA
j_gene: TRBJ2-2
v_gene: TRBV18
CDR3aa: CASSPSFGRNTGELFF
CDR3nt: TGTGCCAGCTCACCATCATTCGGGAGGAACACCGGGGAGCTGTTTTTT

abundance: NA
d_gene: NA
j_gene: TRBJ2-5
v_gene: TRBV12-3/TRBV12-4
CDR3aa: CASSTGMETQYF
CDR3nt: TGTGCCAGCAGTACAGGGATGGAGACCCAGTACTTC

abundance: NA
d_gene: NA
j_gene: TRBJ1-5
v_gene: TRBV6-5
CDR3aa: CASSPGDGGNQPQHF
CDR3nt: TGTGCCAGCAGCCCCGGGGATGGGGGCAATCAGCCCCAGCATTTT

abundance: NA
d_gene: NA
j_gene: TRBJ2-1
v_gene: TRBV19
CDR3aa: CASSIGDANEQFF
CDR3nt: TGTGCCAGTAGTATTGGGGATGCCAATGAGCAGTTCTTC

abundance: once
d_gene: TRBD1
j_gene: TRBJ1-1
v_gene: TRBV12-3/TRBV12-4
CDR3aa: CASSDRGVTEAFF
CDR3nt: TGTGCCAGCAGTGACAGGGGGGTCACTGAAGCTTTCTTT

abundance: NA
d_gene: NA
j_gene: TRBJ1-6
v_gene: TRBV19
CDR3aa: CASSPADREIGALHF
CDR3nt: TGTGCCAGTAGTCCTGCCGACAGAGAAATAGGGGCCCTCCACTTT

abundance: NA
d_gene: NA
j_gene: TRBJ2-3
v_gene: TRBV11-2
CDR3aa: CASSLFGLEEDTQYF
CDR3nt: TGTGCCAGCAGCCTTTTTGGATTGGAGGAAGATACGCAGTATTTT

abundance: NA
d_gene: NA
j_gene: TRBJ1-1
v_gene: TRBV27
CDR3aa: CASSLGGAPTEAFF
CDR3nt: TGTGCCAGCAGTTTAGGGGGGGCGCCCACTGAAGCTTTCTTT

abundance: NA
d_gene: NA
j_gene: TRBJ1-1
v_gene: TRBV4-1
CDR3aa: CASSQGLGPPTEAFF
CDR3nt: TGCGCCAGCAGCCAAGGGCTGGGACCCCCCACTGAAGCTTTCTTT

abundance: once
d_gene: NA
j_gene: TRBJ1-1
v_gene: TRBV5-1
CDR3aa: CASTQGPGGTEAFF
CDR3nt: TGCGCCAGCACCCAGGGCCCGGGGGGCACTGAAGCTTTCTTT

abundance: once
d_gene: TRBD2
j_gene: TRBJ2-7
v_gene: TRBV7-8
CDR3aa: CASSLGSGTYYEQYF
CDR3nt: TGTGCCAGCAGCTTAGGTAGCGGGACGTACTACGAGCAGTACTTC

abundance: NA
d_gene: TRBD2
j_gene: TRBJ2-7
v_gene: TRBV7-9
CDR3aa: CASSLRGGLDGTVYEQYF
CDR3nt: TGTGCCAGCAGCTTAAGGGGAGGGCTAGACGGAACCGTCTACGAGCAGTACTTC

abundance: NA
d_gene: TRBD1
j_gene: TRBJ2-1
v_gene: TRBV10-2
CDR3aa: CASSDPGTANEQFF
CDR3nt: TGCGCCAGCAGTGACCCCGGGACAGCCAATGAGCAGTTCTTC

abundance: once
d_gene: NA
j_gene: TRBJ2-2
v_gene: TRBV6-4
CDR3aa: CASSDRGLNTGELFF
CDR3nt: TGTGCCAGCAGTGACCGGGGCCTTAACACCGGGGAGCTGTTTTTT

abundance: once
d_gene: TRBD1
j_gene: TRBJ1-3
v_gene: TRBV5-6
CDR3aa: CASSFDRGQGNTIYF
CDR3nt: TGTGCCAGCAGCTTCGACAGGGGGCAAGGAAACACCATATATTTT